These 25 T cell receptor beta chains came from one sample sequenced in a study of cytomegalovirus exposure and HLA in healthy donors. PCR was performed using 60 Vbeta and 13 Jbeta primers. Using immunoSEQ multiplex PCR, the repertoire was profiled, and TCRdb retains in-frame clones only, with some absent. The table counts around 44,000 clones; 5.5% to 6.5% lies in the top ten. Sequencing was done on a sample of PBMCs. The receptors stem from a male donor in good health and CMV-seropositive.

CDR3 loop: CASSAGAGVESPLHF. The CDR3 DNA follows: TGTGCCAGCAGCGCGGGGGCGGGGGTAGAATCACCCCTCCACTTT. The chain uses TRBV9 and TRBJ1-6, with D maybe TRBD1 (6 bases). Germline CDR1 SGDLS, CDR2 YYNGEE. This CDR3 is 15 amino acids long. The ends were cut back, 3 bases at V and 10 bases at J, with 17 bases in the middle. The entire variable domain, with the rest obtained from reference TRBV9 and TRBJ1-6, is as follows: DSGVTQTPKHLITATGQRVTLRCSPRSGDLSVYWYQQSLDQGLQFLIQYYNGEERAKGNILERFSAQQFPDLHSELNLSSLELGDSALYFCASSAGAGVESPLHFGNGTRLTVT.

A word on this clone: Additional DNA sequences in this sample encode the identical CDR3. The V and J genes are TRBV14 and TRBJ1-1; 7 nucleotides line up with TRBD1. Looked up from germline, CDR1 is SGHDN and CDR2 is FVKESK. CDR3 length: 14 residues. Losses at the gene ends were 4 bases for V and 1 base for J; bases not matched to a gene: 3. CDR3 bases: TGTGCCAGCAGCCGCACAGGGGCGAACACTGAAGCTTTCTTT. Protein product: CASSRTGANTEAFF.

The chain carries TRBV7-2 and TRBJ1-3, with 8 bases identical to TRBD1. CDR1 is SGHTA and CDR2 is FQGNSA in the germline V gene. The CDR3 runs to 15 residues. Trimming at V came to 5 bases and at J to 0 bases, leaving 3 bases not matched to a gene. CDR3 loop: CASSPGGLSGNTIYF. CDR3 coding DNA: TGTGCCAGCAGCCCAGGGGGCCTCTCTGGAAACACCATATATTTT.

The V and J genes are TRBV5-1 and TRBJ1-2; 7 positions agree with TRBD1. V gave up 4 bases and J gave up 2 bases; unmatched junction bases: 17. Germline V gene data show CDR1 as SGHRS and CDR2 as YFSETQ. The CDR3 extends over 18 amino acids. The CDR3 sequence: CASSPTSLELTGNYGYTF. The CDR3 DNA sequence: TGCGCCAGCAGCCCGACCTCCCTCGAGCTGACAGGGAACTATGGCTACACCTTC. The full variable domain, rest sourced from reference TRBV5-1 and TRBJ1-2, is KAGVTQTPRYLIKTRGQQVTLSCSPISGHRSVSWYQQTPGQGLQFLFEYFSETQRNKGNFPGRFSGRQFSNSRSEMNVSTLELGDSALYLCASSPTSLELTGNYGYTFGSGTRLTVV.

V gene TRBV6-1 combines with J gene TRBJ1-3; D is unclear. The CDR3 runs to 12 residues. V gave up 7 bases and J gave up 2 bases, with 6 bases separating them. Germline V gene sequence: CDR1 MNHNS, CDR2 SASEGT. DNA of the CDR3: TGTGCCAGCAACCGAGCTGGAAACACCATATATTTT. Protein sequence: CASNRAGNTIYF.

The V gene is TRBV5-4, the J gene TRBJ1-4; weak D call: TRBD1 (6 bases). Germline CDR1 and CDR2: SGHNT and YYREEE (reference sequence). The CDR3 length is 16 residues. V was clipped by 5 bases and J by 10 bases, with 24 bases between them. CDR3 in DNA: TGTGCCAGCAGTTCGAGCCGCGCGGGGGCAATCGGAAAACTGTTTTTT. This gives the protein CASSSSRAGAIGKLFF.

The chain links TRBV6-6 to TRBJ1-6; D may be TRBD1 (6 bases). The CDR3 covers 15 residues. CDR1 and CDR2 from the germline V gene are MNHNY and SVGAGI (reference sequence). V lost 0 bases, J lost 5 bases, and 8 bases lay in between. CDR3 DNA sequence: TGTGCCAGCAGTTACTCAGGACAGCATAATTCACCCCTCCACTTT. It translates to CASSYSGQHNSPLHF.

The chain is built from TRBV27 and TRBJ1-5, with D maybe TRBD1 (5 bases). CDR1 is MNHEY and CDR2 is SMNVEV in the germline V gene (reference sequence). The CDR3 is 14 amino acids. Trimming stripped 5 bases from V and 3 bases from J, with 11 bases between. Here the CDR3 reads CASSVGVVNQPQHF. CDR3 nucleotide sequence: TGTGCCAGCAGTGTAGGGGTTGTCAATCAGCCCCAGCATTTT.

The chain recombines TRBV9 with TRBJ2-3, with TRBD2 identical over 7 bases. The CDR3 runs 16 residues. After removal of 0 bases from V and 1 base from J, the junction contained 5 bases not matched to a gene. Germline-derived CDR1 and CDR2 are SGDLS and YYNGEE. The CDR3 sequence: CASSVGSAGGTDTQYF. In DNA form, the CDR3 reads TGTGCCAGCAGCGTAGGGTCGGCGGGGGGCACAGATACGCAGTATTTT.

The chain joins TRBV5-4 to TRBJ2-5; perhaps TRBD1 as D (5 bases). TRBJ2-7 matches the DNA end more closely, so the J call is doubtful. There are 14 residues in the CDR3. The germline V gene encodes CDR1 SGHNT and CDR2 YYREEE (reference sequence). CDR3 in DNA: TGTGCCAGCAGCTCGAGGCTGGGGCCCCACGAGCAGTACTTC. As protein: CASSSRLGPHEQYF.

For the CDR3, the DNA is TGTGCCAGTAGCCCATGGGACAGGTCGGTAGCTTTCTTT. Residues: CASSPWDRSVAFF. The V gene is TRBV19, the J gene TRBJ1-1; TRBD1 matches 8 bases. This CDR3 is built from 13 residues. V dropped 6 bases and J dropped 10; count of bases not matched to a gene: 10. Germline assignment: CDR1 LNHDA and CDR2 SQIVND (reference sequence).

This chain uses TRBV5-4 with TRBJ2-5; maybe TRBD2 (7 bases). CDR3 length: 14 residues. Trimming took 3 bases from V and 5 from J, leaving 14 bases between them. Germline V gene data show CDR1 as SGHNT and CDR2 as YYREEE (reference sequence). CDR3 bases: TGTGCCAGCAGCTCCTGGGAGGGGGGGGAGACCCAGTACTTC. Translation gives CASSSWEGGETQYF.

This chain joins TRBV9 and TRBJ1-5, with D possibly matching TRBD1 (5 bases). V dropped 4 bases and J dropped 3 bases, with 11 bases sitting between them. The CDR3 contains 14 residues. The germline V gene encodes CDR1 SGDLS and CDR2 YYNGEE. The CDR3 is CASSQYRTNQPQHF. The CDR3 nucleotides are TGTGCCAGCAGCCAATACAGGACCAATCAGCCCCAGCATTTT.

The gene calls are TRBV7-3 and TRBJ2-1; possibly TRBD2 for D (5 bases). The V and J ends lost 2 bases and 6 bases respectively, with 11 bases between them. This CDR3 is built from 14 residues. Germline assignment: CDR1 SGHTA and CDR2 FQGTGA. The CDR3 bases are TGTGCCAGCAGCTTATCCTCGAGCGGCAATGAGCAGTTCTTC. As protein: CASSLSSSGNEQFF.

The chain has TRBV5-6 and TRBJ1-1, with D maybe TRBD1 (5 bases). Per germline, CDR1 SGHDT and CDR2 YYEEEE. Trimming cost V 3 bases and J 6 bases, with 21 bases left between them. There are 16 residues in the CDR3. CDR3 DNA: TGTGCCAGCAGCTCGCTGACAGAATTCCTTTTGGCTGAAGCTTTCTTT. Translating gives CASSSLTEFLLAEAFF.

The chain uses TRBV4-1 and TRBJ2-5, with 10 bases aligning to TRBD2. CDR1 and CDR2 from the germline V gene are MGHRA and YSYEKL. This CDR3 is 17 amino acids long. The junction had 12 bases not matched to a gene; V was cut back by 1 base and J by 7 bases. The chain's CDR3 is CASSQVSTSGSLGTQYF. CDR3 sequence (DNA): TGCGCCAGCAGCCAAGTTTCGACTAGCGGGTCCTTGGGGACCCAGTACTTC.

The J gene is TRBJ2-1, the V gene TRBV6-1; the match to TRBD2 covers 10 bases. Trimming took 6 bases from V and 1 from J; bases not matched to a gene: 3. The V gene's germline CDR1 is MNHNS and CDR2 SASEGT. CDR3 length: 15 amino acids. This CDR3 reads CASSVAGGSYNEQFF. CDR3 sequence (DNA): TGTGCCAGCAGCGTAGCGGGGGGATCCTACAATGAGCAGTTCTTC.

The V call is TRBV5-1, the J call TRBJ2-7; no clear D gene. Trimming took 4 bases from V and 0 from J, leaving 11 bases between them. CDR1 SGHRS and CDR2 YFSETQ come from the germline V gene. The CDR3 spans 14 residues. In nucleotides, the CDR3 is TGCGCCAGCAGCCCTGCTATACTCTCCTACGAGCAGTACTTC. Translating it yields CASSPAILSYEQYF.

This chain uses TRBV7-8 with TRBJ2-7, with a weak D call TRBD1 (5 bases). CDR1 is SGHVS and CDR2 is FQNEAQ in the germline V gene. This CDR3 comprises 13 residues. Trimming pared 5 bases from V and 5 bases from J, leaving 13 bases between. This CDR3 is CASSHRFPHEQYF. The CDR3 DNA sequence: TGTGCCAGCAGCCACAGGTTTCCCCACGAGCAGTACTTC.

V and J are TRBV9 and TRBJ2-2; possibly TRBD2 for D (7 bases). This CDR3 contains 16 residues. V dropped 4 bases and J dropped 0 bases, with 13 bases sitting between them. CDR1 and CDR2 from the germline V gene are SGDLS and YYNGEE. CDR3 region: CASSPPRGPNTGELFF. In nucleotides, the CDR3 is TGTGCCAGCAGCCCCCCGCGGGGGCCGAACACCGGGGAGCTGTTTTTT.

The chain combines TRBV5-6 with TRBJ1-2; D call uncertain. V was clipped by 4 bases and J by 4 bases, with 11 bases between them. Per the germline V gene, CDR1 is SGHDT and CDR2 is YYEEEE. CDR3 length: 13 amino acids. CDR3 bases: TGTGCCAGCAGCGCACAAAGAATCTATGGCTACACCTTC. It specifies CASSAQRIYGYTF.

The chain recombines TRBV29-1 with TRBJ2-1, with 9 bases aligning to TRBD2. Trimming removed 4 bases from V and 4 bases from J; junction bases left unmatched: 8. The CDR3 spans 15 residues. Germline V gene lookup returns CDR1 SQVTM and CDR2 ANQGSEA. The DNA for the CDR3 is TGCAGCGTTGTGAACCCTAGCGGGGTTTACAATGAGCAGTTCTTC. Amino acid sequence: CSVVNPSGVYNEQFF.

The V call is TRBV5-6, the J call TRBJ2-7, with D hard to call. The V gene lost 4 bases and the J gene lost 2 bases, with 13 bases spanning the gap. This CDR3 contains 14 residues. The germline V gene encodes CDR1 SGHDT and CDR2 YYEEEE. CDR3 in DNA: TGTGCCAGCAGCCCCGTTGGGCCGGCCTACGAGCAGTACTTC. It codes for CASSPVGPAYEQYF.

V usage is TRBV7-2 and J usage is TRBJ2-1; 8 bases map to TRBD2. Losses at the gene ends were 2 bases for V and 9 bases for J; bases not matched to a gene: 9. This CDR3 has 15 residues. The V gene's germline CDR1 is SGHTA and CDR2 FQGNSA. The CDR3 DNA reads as TGTGCCAGCAGCTTATCGACTAGCGCATTTAGTGAGCAGTTCTTC. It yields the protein CASSLSTSAFSEQFF.

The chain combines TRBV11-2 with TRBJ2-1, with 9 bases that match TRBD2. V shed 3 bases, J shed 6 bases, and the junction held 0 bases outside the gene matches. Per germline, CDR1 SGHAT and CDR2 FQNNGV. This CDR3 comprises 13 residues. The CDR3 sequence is CASSFSGGNEQFF. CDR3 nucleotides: TGTGCCAGCAGCTTTAGCGGGGGCAATGAGCAGTTCTTC.